This T cell receptor beta chain derives from a study of tumor-infiltrating lymphocytes in primary liver carcinoma. This CDR3 comprises 14 residues. CDR1 and CDR2 from the germline V gene are SGHAT and FQNNGV. The source of the blood RNA was unsorted whole blood, and germline DNA was extracted as well. This clonotype has just one count. One end of the junction varies from germline; a read error may be responsible. The researchers produced TCR beta cDNA from roughly 500 ng total RNA with a constant-region primer. Three nested multiplex PCR rounds, a slightly modified ARM-PCR, produced the libraries for TCR beta. Primers for the first two PCR rounds were TRBV1-TRBV30 forward primers and a C-beta reverse primer (about 9 cycles per round). TCRdb analysed the multiplex PCR reads with MiXCR anew, one entry per CDR3 protein. The sample has about 180,000 distinct CDR3 sequences; around 60% are singletons.

The sequenced sample consisted of peripheral blood. The chain employs TRBV11-2 and TRBJ2-7; TRBD2 aligns across 7 bases. This TCR was recovered from a man aged 40-50 years with primary liver carcinoma and hepatitis B virus infection. The CDR3: CTSSRTSGTVKQYF. CDR3 nucleotides: TGTACCAGCAGCCGAACGAGCGGGACGGTCAAGCAGTACTTC.